These T cell receptor beta chains were read from a single sample in a study of blood T cell repertoires in COVID-19. Profiled with immunoSEQ multiplex PCR; TCRdb holds only in-frame clones, not every one. The sample yields 200,000 to 250,000 clones, around 86% seen once. The source material was PBMCs or T cells enriched from blood (not recorded which). These receptors were taken from a man aged 30 to 39 in a cohort exposed to, infected with or recovered from COVID-19 (not recorded which). Each CDR3 is given with its conserved first and last residue. Fields, in order: J gene, V gene, clone size, D gene, CDR3 DNA, CDR3 protein. D genes are given only for firm matches. Rows may omit the clone size; those that give it use once, few, many or a size class.

TRBJ1-6 TRBV15 NA TRBD1 TGTGCCACCAGCAGAGGACAGGGGTTATTGTCACCCCTCCACTTT CATSRGQGLLSPLHF
TRBJ1-1 TRBV7-6 NA NA TGTGCCAGCAGCTTAGGGTCGGGGACTGAAGCTTTCTTT CASSLGSGTEAFF
TRBJ2-1 TRBV27 once NA TGTGCCAGTGGTGGGGGCCTTGACTACAATGAGCAGTTCTTC CASGGGLDYNEQFF
TRBJ2-3 TRBV28 NA NA TGTGCCAGCAGTTTTGTCGGGAGTACGCAGTATTTT CASSFVGSTQYF
TRBJ2-7 TRBV6-2/TRBV6-3 NA TRBD1 TGTGCCAGCAGTTACGGGACAGGTCCGACCTACGAGCAGTACTTC CASSYGTGPTYEQYF
TRBJ2-5 TRBV5-1 NA TRBD2 TGCGCCAGCAGCGTAGGGACTAGCATCCAAGAGACCCAGTACTTC CASSVGTSIQETQYF
TRBJ2-7 TRBV12-3/TRBV12-4 NA TRBD2 TGTGCCAGCAGTCTAGCGGGAGTGTACGAGCAGTACTTC CASSLAGVYEQYF
TRBJ1-4 TRBV5-1 NA NA TGCGCCAGCAGCCCCGACCCCCCTCGGGGTAATGAAAAACTGTTTTTT CASSPDPPRGNEKLFF
TRBJ2-7 TRBV2 NA NA TGTGCCAGTCAGGGCTACGAGCAGTACTTC CASQGYEQYF
TRBJ2-6 TRBV19 NA NA TGTGCCAGTAGTATCCTCATGACGGGGTCTGGGGCCAACGTCCTGACTTTC CASSILMTGSGANVLTF
TRBJ2-3 TRBV3-1/TRBV3-2 NA TRBD2 TGTGCCAGCAGCCAAGAAAGCGGGAGGCCCAGGGATACGCAGTATTTT CASSQESGRPRDTQYF
TRBJ2-5 TRBV27 NA TRBD1 TGTGCCAGCAGTTTATCGCCGGACAGGGCAGAGACCCAGTACTTC CASSLSPDRAETQYF
TRBJ1-2 TRBV3-1/TRBV3-2 NA TRBD1 TGTGCCAGCAGCCAAGTCGGGCAGGGGGCCCTTTACGTCTATGGCTACACCTTC CASSQVGQGALYVYGYTF
TRBJ2-5 TRBV18 NA TRBD1 TGTGCCAGCTCACCAGGTGGACAGGGGGAGACCCAGTACTTC CASSPGGQGETQYF
TRBJ1-5 TRBV6-5 NA TRBD1 TGTGCCAGCAGAGAGGACAGGGCAAGCAATCAGCCCCAGCATTTT CASREDRASNQPQHF
TRBJ1-4 TRBV27 NA NA TGTGCCAGCAGTTTCGGGACACCAGGAATCCATGCTACTAATGAAAAACTGTTTTTT CASSFGTPGIHATNEKLFF
TRBJ1-1 TRBV25-1 NA TRBD1 TGTGCCAGCAGTGACCAGGGGGCGAACACTGAAGCTTTCTTT CASSDQGANTEAFF
TRBJ2-3 TRBV5-1 NA TRBD1 TGCGCCAGCAGCGCACAGGGGAGTGTAGATACGCAGTATTTT CASSAQGSVDTQYF
TRBJ2-7 TRBV5-4 NA TRBD1 TGTGCCAGCAGCCCGGGACAGGATCGCTACGAGCAGTACTTC CASSPGQDRYEQYF
TRBJ1-2 TRBV27 NA TRBD1 TGTGCCAGCAGTTCGGAGAGACAGGGTGGCTACACCTTC CASSSERQGGYTF
TRBJ1-5 TRBV29-1 few NA TGCAGCGTAAAGGGGTACGGCAATCAGCCCCAGCATTTT CSVKGYGNQPQHF
TRBJ2-1 TRBV19 NA NA TGTGCCAGTAGTATAGCCCAGGGGGGCTCCTACAATGAGCAGTTCTTC CASSIAQGGSYNEQFF
TRBJ2-7 TRBV2 NA TRBD1 TGTGCCGGATGGACAGGGTTTAGCGACGAGCAGTACTTC CAGWTGFSDEQYF
TRBJ1-3 TRBV25-1 NA NA TGTGCCAGCAGTGAAGGCTCCCGCACCATATATTTT CASSEGSRTIYF
TRBJ1-2 TRBV18 NA TRBD1 TGTGCCAGCTCACCACCCACGACAGGGAGCTATGGCTACACCTTC CASSPPTTGSYGYTF
TRBJ2-7 TRBV28 NA TRBD1 TGTGCCAGCGGGCAGGGGGCTGTTATCGAGCAGTACTTC CASGQGAVIEQYF
TRBJ2-1 TRBV28 NA NA TGTGCCACCACTCCCCCTAGCGAAAACTACAATGAGCAGTTCTTC CATTPPSENYNEQFF
TRBJ2-7 TRBV6-5 NA TRBD2 TGTGCCAGCAGCAGAACCGGGACTACAAAATACGAGCAGTACTTC CASSRTGTTKYEQYF
TRBJ1-1 TRBV18 NA NA TGTGCCAGCTCACCCCTTAGTGACACTGAAGCTTTCTTT CASSPLSDTEAFF
TRBJ2-3 TRBV28 NA NA TGTGCCAGCACCCCGGCCCGCAGGGGGGGCACAGATACGCAGTATTTT CASTPARRGGTDTQYF
TRBJ2-1 TRBV28 NA TRBD1 TGTGCCAGCAGTTCGGGACAGCCTGGGAACAATGAGCAGTTCTTC CASSSGQPGNNEQFF
TRBJ2-7 TRBV4-2 NA TRBD2 TGTGCCAGCAGCCAAGTAAGATCGGGAGGGCCTGTCGGTGTCTACGAGCAGTACTTC CASSQVRSGGPVGVYEQYF
TRBJ2-3 TRBV5-6 NA TRBD1 TGTGCCAGCAGCTTAACAGGGGGCGCGACAGATACGCAGTATTTT CASSLTGGATDTQYF
TRBJ2-1 TRBV6-5 NA NA TGTGCCAGCACGAGGAGGGGACGGTACAATGAGCAGTTCTTC CASTRRGRYNEQFF
TRBJ2-5 TRBV18 NA NA TGTGCCAGCTCACCATTGCCAGCGCAAGAGACCCAGTACTTC CASSPLPAQETQYF
TRBJ2-1 TRBV29-1 NA NA TGCAGCGTTGAAGATCGTCCTGAGCAGTTCTTC CSVEDRPEQFF
TRBJ2-1 TRBV27 NA TRBD2 TGTGCCAGCAGTTTATGGCCTAGCGGGGACAATGAGCAGTTCTTC CASSLWPSGDNEQFF
TRBJ2-7 TRBV18 NA NA TGTGCCAGCTCACCATTCGAGTTCTACGAGCAGTACTTC CASSPFEFYEQYF
TRBJ1-2 TRBV7-9 NA TRBD1 TGTGCCAGCAGCTTAGAGGGTGACAGGGGGAAAGGGGGCTACACCTTC CASSLEGDRGKGGYTF
TRBJ2-3 TRBV5-1 NA NA TGCGCCAGCAGCCTTACGGTGTTGGATACGCAGTATTTT CASSLTVLDTQYF
TRBJ2-7 TRBV27 NA NA TGTGCCAGCAGTTTAATTGGGGGCCGAGACGAGCAGTACTTC CASSLIGGRDEQYF
TRBJ1-1 TRBV28 NA TRBD1 TGTGCCAGCAGTTTGCCCAGGGGGTCCATGAACACTGAAGCTTTCTTT CASSLPRGSMNTEAFF
TRBJ2-7 TRBV4-1 NA NA TGCGCCAGCAACCCAACAGGGCGCTCCTACGAGCAGTACTTC CASNPTGRSYEQYF
TRBJ2-1 TRBV28 NA TRBD2 TGTGCCAGCAGTCTAGCGGGCCCGAGCTCCTACAATGAGCAGTTCTTC CASSLAGPSSYNEQFF
TRBJ2-1 TRBV27 NA NA TGTGCCAGCAGTTTATCGATCCGGGACAGGGCCAGCGGGAGGACAAATGAGCAGTTCTTC CASSLSIRDRASGRTNEQFF
TRBJ2-7 TRBV27 NA NA TGTGCCAGCACCACGGTCCAAAGAGAGCAGTACTTC CASTTVQREQYF
TRBJ2-1 TRBV14 NA NA TGTGCCAGCAGCCAAGACCTACGCGATGAGCAGTTCTTC CASSQDLRDEQFF
TRBJ1-1 TRBV5-8 few TRBD1 TGTGCCAGCTGGCGCACAGGGGCGAACACTGAAGCTTTCTTT CASWRTGANTEAFF
TRBJ1-4 TRBV20-1 few NA TGCAGTGCTTCGGGTAATGAAAAACTGTTTTTT CSASGNEKLFF
TRBJ2-5 TRBV28 NA NA TGTGCCAGCAGTTTGAGCCTCTTTTCGGTCAAAGAGACCCAGTACTTC CASSLSLFSVKETQYF